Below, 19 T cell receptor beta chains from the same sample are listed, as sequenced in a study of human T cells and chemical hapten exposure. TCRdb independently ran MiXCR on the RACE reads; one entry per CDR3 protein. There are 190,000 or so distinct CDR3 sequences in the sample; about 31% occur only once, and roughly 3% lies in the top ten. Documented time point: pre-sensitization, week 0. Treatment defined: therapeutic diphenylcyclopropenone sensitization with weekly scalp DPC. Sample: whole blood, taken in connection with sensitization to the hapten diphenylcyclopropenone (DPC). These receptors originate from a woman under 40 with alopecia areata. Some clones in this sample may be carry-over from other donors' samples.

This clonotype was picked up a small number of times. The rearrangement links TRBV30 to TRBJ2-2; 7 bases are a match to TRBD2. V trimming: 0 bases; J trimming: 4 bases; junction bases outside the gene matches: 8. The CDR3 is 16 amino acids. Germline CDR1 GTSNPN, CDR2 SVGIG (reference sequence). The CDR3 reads CAWSVGEGLGTGELFF. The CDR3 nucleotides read TGTGCCTGGAGTGTTGGGGAGGGCCTGGGCACCGGGGAGCTGTTTTTT.

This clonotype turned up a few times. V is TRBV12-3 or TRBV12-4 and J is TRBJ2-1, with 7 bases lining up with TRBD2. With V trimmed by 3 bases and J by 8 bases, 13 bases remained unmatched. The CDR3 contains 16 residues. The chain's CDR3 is CASSFQVLVAGDEQFF. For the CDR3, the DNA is TGTGCCAGCAGTTTCCAGGTGTTAGTGGCGGGGGATGAGCAGTTCTTC.

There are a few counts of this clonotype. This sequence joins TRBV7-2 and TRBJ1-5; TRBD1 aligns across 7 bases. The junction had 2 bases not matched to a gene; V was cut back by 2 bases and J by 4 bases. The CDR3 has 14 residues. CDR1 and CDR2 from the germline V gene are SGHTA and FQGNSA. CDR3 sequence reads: CASSLTTGNQPQHF. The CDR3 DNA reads TGTGCCAGCAGCTTAACGACAGGGAATCAGCCCCAGCATTTT.

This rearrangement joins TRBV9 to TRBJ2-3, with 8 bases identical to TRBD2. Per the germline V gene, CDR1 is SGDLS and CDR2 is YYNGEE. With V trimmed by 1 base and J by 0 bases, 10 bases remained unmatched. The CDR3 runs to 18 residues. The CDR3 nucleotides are TGTGCCAGCAGCGTAACAAGTCGCGCGGGAGGAAGCACAGATACGCAGTATTTT. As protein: CASSVTSRAGGSTDTQYF.

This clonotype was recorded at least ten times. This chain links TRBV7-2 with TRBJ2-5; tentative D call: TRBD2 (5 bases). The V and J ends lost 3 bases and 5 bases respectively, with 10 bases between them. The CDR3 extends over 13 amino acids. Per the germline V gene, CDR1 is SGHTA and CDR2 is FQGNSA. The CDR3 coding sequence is TGTGCCAGCAGCTTCCGACTAACTGAGACCCAGTACTTC. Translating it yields CASSFRLTETQYF.

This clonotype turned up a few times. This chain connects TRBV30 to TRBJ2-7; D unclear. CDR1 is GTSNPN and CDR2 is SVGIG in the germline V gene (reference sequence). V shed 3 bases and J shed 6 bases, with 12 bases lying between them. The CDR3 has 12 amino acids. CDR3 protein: CAWSLQPSEQYF. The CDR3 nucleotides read TGTGCCTGGAGCTTACAGCCATCCGAGCAGTACTTC.

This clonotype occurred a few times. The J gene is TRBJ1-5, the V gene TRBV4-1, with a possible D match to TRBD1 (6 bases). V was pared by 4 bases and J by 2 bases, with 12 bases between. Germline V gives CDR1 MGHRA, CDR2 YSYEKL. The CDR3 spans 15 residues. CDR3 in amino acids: CASSRRDIGNQPQHF. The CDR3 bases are TGCGCCAGCAGCCGAAGGGACATAGGCAATCAGCCCCAGCATTTT.

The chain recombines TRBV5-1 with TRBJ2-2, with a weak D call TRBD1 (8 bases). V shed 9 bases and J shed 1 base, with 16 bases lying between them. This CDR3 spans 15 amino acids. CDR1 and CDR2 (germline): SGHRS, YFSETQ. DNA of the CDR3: TGCGCCACCAACGGGGGGACAGGGAACACCGGGGAGCTGTTTTTT. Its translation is CATNGGTGNTGELFF.

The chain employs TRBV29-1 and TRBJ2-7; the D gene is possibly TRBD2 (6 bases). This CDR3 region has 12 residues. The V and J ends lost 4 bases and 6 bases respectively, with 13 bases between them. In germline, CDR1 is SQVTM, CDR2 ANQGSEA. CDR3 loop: CSVASQGGEQYF. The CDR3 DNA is TGCAGCGTTGCTTCCCAGGGAGGCGAGCAGTACTTC.

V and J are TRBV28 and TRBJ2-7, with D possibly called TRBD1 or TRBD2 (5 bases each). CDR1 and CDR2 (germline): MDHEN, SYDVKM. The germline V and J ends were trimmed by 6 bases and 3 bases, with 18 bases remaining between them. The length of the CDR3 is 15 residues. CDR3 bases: TGTGCCAGCAGCCACACCGCCGGGACGGACTACGAGCAGTACTTC. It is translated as CASSHTAGTDYEQYF. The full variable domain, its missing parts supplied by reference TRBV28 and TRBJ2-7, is DVKVTQSSRYLVKRTGEKVFLECVQDMDHENMFWYRQDPGLGLRLIYFSYDVKMKEKGDIPEGYSVSREKKERFSLILESASTNQTSMYLCASSHTAGTDYEQYFGPGTRLTVT.

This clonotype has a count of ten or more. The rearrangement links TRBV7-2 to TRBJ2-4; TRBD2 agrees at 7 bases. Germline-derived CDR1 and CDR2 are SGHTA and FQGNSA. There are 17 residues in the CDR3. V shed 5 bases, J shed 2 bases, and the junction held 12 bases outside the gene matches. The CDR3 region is CASSHSPGLVPKNIQYF. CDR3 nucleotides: TGTGCCAGCAGCCACTCCCCCGGACTAGTTCCCAAAAACATTCAGTACTTC.

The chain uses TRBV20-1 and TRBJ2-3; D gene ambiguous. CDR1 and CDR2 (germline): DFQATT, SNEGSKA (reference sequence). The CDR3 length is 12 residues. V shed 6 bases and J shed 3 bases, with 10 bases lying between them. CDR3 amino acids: CSAPETTDTQYF. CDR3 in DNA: TGCAGTGCACCCGAGACGACAGATACGCAGTATTTT.

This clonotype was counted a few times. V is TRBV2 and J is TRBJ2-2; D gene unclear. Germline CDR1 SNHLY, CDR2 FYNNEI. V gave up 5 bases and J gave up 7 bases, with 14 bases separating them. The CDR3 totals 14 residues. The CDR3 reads CASSPLASSGELFF. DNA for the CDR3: TGTGCCAGCAGTCCCCTGGCGAGCAGCGGGGAGCTGTTTTTT.

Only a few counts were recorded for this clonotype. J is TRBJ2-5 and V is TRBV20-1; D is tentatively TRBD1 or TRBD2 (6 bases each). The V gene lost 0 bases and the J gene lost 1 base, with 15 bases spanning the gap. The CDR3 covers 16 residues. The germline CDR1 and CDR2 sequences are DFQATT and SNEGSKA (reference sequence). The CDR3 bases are TGCAGTGCTAGAGATTTCGGGTCGGGGGCCCAAGAGACCCAGTACTTC. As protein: CSARDFGSGAQETQYF.

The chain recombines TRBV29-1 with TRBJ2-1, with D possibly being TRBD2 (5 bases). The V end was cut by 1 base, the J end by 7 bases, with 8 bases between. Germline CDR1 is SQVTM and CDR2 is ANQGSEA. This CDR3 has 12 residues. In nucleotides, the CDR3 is TGCAGCGTTGAAGGGGAGCTTAATGAGCAGTTCTTC. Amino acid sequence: CSVEGELNEQFF.

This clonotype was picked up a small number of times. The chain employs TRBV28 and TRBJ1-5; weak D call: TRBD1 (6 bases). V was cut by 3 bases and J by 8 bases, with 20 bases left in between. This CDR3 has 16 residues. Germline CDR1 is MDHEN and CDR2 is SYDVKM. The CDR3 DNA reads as TGTGCCAGCAGTTTGATATCGGACAGCCCGCGGGAGCCCCAGCATTTT. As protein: CASSLISDSPREPQHF.

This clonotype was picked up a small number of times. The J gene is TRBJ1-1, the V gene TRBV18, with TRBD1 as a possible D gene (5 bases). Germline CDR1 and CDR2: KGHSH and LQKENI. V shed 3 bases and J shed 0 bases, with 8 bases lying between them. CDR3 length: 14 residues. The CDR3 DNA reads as TGTGCCAGCTCACCCGGGACCGTGAACACTGAAGCTTTCTTT. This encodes CASSPGTVNTEAFF.

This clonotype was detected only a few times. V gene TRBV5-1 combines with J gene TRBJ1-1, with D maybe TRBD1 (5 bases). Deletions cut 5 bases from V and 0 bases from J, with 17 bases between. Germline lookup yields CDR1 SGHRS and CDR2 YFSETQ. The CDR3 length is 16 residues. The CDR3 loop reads CASRNTAGTMNTEAFF. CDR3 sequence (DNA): TGCGCCAGCAGAAATACGGCAGGGACCATGAACACTGAAGCTTTCTTT.

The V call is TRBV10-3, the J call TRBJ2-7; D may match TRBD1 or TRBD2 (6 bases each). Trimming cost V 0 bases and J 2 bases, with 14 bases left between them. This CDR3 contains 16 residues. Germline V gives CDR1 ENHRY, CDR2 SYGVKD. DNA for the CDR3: TGTGCCATCAGTGAGTCGGGGGCAGGGAGGCCCTACGAGCAGTACTTC. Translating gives CAISESGAGRPYEQYF.